This T cell receptor (beta chain) derives from a study of T-cell reconstitution after alpha-beta-depleted transplantation in children. Study-wide findings and caveats: T-cell numbers and diversity, one year after transplant, stemmed largely from T cells that were newly produced. It was reported that alpha-beta T cells came from several hundred expanded graft clones (about two months after transplant). The origin of high day-60 TCRbeta diversity in some patients lay in surviving recipient T cells and thymic progenitors.

In its sample, this clonotype was seen a few times. Its antigen is undetermined. Molecular barcoding with unique molecular identifiers was used for the TCRbeta library. TCRdb reanalysed the PCR reads using MiXCR and keeps one entry per CDR3 protein. The sample holds approximately 500,000 distinct CDR3 sequences, over 20% seen once. The CDR3 sequence is 13 residues long. Trimming took 6 bases from V and 3 from J, leaving 11 bases between them. Germline CDR1 reads MNHNS; CDR2 reads SASEGT. The input for sequencing was PBMCs, taken before TCRalphabeta/CD19-depleted stem cell transplant. This clonotype was obtained from a boy in the first two years of life with Wiskott-Aldrich syndrome, due to receive a stem cell transplant. V gene TRBV6-1 combines with J gene TRBJ2-5; D uncertain. The CDR3 is CASSLDRKETQYF. DNA of the CDR3: TGTGCCAGCAGCTTGGACCGAAAAGAGACCCAGTACTTC.